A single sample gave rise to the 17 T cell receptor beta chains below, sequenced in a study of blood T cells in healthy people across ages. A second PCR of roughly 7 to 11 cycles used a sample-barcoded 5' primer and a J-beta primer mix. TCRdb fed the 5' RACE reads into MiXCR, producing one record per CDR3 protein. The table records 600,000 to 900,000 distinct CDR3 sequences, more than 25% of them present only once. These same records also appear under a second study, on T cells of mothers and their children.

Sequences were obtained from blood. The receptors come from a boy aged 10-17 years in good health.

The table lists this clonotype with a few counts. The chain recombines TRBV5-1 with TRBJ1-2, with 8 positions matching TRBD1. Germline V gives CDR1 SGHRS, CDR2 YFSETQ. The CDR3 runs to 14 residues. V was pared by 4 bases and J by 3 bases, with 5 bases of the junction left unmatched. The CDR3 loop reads CASSIGQGDYGYTF. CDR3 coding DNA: TGCGCCAGCAGCATCGGACAGGGAGACTATGGCTACACCTTC.

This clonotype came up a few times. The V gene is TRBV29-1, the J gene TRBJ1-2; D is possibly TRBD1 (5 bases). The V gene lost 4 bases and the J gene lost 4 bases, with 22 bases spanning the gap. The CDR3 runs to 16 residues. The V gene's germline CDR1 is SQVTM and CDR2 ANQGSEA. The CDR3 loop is CSVAQGGTGILYGYTF. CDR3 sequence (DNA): TGCAGCGTTGCCCAGGGAGGGACGGGTATCCTCTATGGCTACACCTTC.

The CDR3 reads CATSDSGRYEQYF. CDR3 sequence (DNA): TGTGCCACCAGTGATAGCGGGAGGTACGAGCAGTACTTC. This chain uses TRBV24-1 with TRBJ2-7, with 9 bases fitting TRBD2. With V trimmed by 3 bases and J by 4 bases, 0 bases remained unmatched. The CDR3 sequence is 13 residues long. Germline-derived CDR1 and CDR2 are KGHDR and SFDVKD.

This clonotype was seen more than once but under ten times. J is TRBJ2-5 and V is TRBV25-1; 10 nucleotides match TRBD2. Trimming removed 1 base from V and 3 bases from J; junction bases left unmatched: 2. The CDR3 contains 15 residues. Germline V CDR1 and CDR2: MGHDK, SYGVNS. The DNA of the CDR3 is TGTGCCAGCAGTGAATTTGGACTAGCGGAAGAGACCCAGTACTTC. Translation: CASSEFGLAEETQYF.

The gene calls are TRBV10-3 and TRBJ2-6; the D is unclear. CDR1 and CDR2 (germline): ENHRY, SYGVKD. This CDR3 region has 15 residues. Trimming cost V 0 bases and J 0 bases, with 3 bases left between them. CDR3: CAISESNSGANVLTF. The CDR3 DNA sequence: TGTGCCATCAGTGAGTCGAACTCTGGGGCCAACGTCCTGACTTTC.

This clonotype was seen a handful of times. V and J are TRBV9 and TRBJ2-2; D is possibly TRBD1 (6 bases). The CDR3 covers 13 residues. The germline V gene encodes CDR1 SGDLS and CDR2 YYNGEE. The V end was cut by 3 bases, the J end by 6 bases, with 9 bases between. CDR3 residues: CASSAGVPGELFF. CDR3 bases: TGTGCCAGCAGCGCAGGGGTTCCCGGGGAGCTGTTTTTT.

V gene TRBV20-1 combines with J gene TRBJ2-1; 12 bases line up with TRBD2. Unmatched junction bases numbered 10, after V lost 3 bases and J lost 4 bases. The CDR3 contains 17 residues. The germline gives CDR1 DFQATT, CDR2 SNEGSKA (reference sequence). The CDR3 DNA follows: TGCAGTGCTAGGTTTCCTAGCGGGGGGGCCGTTTACAATGAGCAGTTCTTC. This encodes CSARFPSGGAVYNEQFF.

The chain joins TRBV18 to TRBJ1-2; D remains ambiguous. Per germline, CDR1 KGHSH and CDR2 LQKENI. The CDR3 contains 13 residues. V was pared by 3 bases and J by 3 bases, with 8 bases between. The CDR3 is CASSPEEYYGYTF. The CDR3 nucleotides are TGTGCCAGCTCACCGGAGGAGTACTATGGCTACACCTTC.

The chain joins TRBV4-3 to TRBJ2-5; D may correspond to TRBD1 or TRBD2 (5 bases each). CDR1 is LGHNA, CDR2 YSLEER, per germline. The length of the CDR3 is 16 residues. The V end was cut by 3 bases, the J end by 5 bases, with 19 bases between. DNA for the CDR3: TGCGCCAGCAGCCACCCACCGGGACCAAACCCCGAGACCCAGTACTTC. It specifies CASSHPPGPNPETQYF.

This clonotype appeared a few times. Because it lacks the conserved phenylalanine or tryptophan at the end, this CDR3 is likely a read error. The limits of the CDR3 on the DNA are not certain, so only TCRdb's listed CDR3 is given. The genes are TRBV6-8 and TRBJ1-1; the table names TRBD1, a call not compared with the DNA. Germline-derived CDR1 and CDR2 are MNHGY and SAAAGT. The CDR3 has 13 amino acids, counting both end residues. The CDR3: CASSEHGTKVGFV.

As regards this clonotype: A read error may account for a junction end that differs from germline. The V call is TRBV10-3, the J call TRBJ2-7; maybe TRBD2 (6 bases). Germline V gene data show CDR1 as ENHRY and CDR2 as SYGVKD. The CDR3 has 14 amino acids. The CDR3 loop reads CATRSGVGGYERYF. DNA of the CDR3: TGTGCCACCCGGTCGGGAGTGGGCGGGTACGAGCGGTACTTC.

CDR3 amino acids: CAISSNRETQYF. CDR3 nucleotide sequence: TGTGCCATCAGCTCGAACAGAGAGACCCAGTACTTC. The chain recombines TRBV10-3 with TRBJ2-5; no definite D call. Germline V gene lookup returns CDR1 ENHRY and CDR2 SYGVKD. The CDR3 covers 12 residues. V lost 6 bases and J 4 bases, leaving 9 bases between the germline ends.

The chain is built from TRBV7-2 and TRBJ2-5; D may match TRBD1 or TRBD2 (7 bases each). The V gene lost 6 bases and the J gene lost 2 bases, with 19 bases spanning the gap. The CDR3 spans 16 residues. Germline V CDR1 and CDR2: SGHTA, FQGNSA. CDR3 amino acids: CASSRSGDSIQETQYF. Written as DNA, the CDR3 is TGTGCCAGCAGTCGCAGCGGGGACAGTATACAAGAGACCCAGTACTTC.

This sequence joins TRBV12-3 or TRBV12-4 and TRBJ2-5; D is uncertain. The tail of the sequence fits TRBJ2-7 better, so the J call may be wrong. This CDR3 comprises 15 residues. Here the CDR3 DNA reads TGTGCCAGCAGTTTGCTCAGAAACAGCCTCTACGAGCAGTACTTC. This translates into CASSLLRNSLYEQYF.

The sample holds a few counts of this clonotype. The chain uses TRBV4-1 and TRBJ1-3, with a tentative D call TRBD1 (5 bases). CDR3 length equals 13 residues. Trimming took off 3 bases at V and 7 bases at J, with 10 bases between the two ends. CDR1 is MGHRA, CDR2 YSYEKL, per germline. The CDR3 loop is CASSQDEGNTIYF. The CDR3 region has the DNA TGCGCCAGCAGCCAGGACGAGGGGAACACCATATATTTT.

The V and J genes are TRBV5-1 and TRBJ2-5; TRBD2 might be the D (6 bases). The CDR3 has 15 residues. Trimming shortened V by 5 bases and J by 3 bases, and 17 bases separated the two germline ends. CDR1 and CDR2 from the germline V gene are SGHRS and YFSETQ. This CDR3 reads CASRTGGSGKETQYF. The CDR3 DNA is TGCGCCAGCAGGACCGGTGGTAGCGGAAAAGAGACCCAGTACTTC.

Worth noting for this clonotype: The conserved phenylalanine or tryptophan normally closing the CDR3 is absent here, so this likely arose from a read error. CDR3: CASSVWQGGSGNYGYTL. CDR3 in DNA: TGTGCCAGCAGCGTCTGGCAGGGAGGATCCGGGAACTATGGCTACACCCTC. The rearrangement joins TRBV9 to TRBJ1-2, with D possibly being TRBD1 (5 bases). Germline CDR1 is SGDLS and CDR2 is YYNGEE. This CDR3 has 17 amino acids. Between the trimmed V and J ends, which lost 2 bases and 2 bases, there was a span of 19 bases.